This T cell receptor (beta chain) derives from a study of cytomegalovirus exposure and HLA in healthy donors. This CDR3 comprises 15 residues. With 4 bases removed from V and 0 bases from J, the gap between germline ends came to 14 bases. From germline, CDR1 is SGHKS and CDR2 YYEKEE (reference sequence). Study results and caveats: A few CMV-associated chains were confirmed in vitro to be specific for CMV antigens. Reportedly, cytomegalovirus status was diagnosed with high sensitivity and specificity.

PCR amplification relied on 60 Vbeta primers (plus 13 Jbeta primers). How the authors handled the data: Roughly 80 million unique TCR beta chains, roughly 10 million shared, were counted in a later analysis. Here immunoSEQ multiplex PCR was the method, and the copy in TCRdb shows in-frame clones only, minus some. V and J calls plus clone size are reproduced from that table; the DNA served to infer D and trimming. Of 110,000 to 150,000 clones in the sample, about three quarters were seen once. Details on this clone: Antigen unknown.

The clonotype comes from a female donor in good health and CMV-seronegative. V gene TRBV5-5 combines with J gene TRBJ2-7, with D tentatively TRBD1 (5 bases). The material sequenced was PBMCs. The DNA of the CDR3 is TGTGCCAGCAGCCTGAACCAGGGCTACTCCTACGAGCAGTACTTC. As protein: CASSLNQGYSYEQYF.